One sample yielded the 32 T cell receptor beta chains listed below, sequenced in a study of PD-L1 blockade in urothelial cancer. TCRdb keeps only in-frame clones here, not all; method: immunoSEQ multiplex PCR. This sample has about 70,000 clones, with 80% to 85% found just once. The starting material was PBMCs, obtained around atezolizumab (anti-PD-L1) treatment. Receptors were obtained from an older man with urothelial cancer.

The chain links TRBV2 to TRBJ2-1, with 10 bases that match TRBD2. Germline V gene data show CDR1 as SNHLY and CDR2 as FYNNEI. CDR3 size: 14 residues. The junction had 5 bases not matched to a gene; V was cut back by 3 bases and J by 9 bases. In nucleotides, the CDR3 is TGTGCCAGCAGTGAGCCGAGCGGGAGGGGTGAGCAGTTCTTC. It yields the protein CASSEPSGRGEQFF.

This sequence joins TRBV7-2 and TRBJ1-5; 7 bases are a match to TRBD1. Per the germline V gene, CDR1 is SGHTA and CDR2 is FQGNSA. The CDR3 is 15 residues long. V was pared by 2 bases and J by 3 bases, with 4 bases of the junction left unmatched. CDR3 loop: CASSLYGTDNQPQHF. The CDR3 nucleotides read TGTGCCAGCAGCTTATACGGGACAGACAATCAGCCCCAGCATTTT.

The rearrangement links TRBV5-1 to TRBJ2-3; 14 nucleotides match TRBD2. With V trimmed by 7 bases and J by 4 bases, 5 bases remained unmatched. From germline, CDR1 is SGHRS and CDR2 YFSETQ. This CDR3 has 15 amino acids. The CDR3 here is CASGTSGSRADTQYF. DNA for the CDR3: TGCGCCAGCGGGACTAGCGGGAGTCGCGCAGATACGCAGTATTTT.

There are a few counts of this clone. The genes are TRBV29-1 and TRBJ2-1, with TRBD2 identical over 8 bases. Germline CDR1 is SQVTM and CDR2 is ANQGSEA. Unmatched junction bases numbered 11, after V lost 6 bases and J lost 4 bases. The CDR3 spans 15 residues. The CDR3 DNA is TGCAGCGTCCTCACCCCTAGCGGGCTTTACAATGAGCAGTTCTTC. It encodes CSVLTPSGLYNEQFF.

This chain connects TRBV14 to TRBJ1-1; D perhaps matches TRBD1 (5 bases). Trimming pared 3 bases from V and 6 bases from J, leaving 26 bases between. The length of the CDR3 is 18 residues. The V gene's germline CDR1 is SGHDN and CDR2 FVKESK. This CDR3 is CASSHDRSGMRRGAEAFF. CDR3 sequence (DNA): TGTGCCAGCAGCCATGACCGAAGCGGAATGAGGAGGGGAGCTGAAGCTTTCTTT.

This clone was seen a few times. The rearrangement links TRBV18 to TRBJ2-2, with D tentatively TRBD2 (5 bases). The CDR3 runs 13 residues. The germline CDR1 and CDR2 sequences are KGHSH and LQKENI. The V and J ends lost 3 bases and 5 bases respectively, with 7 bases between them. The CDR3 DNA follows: TGTGCCAGCTCACCGAGCGGAACCGGGGAGCTGTTTTTT. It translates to CASSPSGTGELFF.

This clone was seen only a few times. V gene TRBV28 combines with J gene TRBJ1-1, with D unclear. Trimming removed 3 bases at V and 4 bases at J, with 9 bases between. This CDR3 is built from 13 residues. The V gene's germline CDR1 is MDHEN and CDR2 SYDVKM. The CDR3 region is CASSFLGGTEAFF. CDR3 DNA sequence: TGTGCCAGCAGTTTTTTAGGAGGCACTGAAGCTTTCTTT.

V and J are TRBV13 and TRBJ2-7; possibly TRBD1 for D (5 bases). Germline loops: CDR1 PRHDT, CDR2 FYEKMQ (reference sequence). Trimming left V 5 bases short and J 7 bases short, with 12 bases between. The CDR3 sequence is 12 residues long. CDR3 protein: CASSMTREEQYF. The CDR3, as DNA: TGTGCCAGCAGCATGACCAGGGAAGAGCAGTACTTC.

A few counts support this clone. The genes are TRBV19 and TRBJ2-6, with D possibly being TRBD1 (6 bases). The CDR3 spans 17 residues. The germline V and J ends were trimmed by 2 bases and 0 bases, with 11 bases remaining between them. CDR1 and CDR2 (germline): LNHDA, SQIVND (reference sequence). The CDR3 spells CASSISQGSSGANVLTF. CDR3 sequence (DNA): TGTGCCAGTAGTATAAGTCAGGGGAGCTCTGGGGCCAACGTCCTGACTTTC.

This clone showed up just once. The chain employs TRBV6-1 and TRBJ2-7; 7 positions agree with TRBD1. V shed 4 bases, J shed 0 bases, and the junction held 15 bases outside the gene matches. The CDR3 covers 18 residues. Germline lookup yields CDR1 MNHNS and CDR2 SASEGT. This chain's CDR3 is CASSGRPITGALSYEQYF. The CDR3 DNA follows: TGTGCCAGCAGTGGGCGCCCCATTACAGGGGCCCTCTCCTACGAGCAGTACTTC.

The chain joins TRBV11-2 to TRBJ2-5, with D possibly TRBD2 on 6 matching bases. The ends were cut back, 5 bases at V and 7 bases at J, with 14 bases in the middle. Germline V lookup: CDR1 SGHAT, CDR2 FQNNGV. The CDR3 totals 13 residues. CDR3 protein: CASSGPGGLTQYF. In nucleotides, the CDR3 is TGTGCCAGCAGCGGACCTGGGGGACTGACCCAGTACTTC.

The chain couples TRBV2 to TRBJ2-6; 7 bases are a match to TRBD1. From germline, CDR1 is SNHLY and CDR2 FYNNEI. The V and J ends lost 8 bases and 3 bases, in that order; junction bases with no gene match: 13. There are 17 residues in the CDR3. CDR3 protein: CASHKGAGVVGANVLTF. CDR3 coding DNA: TGTGCCAGCCACAAGGGGGCAGGGGTGGTTGGGGCCAACGTCCTGACTTTC.

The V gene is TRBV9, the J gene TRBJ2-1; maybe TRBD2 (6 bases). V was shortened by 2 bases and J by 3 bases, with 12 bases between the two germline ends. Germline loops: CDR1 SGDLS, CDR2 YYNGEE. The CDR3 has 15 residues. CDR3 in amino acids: CASSVVGGDYNEQFF. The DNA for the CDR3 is TGTGCCAGCAGCGTCGTAGGAGGGGACTACAATGAGCAGTTCTTC.

The CDR3 protein is CASSVEGSGWQETQYF. The CDR3 region has the DNA TGTGCCAGCAGCGTAGAGGGGTCAGGGTGGCAAGAGACCCAGTACTTC. The V call is TRBV9, the J call TRBJ2-5; TRBD1 might be the D (5 bases). The V gene lost 0 bases and the J gene lost 2 bases, with 14 bases spanning the gap. The CDR3 sequence is 16 residues long. Germline loops: CDR1 SGDLS, CDR2 YYNGEE.

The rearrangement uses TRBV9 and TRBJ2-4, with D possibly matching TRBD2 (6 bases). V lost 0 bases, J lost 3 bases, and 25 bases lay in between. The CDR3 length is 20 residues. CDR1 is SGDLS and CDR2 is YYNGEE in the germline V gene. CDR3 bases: TGTGCCAGCAGCGTAGGGTCTGTAGCGGAGGAGGTGTGGGACAAAAACATTCAGTACTTC. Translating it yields CASSVGSVAEEVWDKNIQYF.

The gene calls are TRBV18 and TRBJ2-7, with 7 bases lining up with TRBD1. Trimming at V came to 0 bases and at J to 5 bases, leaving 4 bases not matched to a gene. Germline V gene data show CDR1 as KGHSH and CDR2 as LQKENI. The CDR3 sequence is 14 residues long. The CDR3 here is CASSPPDRVDEQYF. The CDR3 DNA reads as TGTGCCAGCTCACCACCCGACAGGGTAGACGAGCAGTACTTC.

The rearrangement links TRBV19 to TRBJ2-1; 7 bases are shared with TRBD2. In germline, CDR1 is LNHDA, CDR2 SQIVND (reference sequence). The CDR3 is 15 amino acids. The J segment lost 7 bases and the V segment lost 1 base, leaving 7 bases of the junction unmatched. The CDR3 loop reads CASSIAASGGNEQFF. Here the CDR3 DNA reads TGTGCCAGTAGTATAGCGGCTAGCGGAGGGAATGAGCAGTTCTTC. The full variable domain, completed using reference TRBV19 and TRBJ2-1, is DGGITQSPKYLFRKEGQNVTLSCEQNLNHDAMYWYRQDPGQGLRLIYYSQIVNDFQKGDIAEGYSVSREKKESFPLTVTSAQKNPTAFYLCASSIAASGGNEQFFGPGTRLTVL.

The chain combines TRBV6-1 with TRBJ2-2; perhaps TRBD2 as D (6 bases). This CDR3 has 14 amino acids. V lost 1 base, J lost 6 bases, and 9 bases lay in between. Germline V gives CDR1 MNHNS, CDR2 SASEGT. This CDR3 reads CASSEDRGSGELFF. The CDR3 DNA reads TGTGCCAGCAGTGAAGACCGGGGGTCCGGGGAGCTGTTTTTT.

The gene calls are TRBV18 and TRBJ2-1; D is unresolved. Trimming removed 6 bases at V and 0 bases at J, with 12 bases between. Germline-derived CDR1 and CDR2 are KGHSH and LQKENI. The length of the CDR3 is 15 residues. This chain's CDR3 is CASSTISSSYNEQFF. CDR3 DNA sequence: TGTGCCAGCTCCACAATTTCAAGCTCCTACAATGAGCAGTTCTTC.

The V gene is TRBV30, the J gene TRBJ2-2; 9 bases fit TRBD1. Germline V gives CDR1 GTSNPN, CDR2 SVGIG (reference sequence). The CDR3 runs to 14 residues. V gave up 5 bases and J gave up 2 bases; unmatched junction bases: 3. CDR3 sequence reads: CAWSTGGNTGELFF. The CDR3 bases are TGTGCCTGGTCGACAGGGGGTAACACCGGGGAGCTGTTTTTT.

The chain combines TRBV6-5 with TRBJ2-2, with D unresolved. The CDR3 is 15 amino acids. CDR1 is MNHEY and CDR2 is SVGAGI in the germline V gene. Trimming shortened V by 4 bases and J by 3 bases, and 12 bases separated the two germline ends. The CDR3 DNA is TGTGCCAGCAGTTTGAACACGGGTTACACCGGGGAGCTGTTTTTT. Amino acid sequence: CASSLNTGYTGELFF.

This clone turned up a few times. CDR3 in amino acids: CASSDVGPPSPSETQYF. Written as DNA, the CDR3 is TGTGCCAGCAGTGACGTGGGGCCGCCGTCCCCCTCAGAGACCCAGTACTTC. The genes are TRBV2 and TRBJ2-5, with D perhaps TRBD1 (5 bases). The V gene's germline CDR1 is SNHLY and CDR2 FYNNEI. The V end lost 3 bases, the J end lost 4 bases, and 21 bases lay between the germline ends. The CDR3 spans 17 residues. Drawing the rest from reference TRBV2 and TRBJ2-5, the complete variable domain is EPEVTQTPSHQVTQMGQEVILRCVPISNHLYFYWYRQILGQKVEFLVSFYNNEISEKSEIFDDQFSVERPDGSNFTLKIRSTKLEDSAMYFCASSDVGPPSPSETQYFGPGTRLLVL.

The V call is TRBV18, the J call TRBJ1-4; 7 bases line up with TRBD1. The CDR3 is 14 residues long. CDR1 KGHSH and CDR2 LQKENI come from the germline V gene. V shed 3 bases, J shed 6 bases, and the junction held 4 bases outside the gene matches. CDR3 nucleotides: TGTGCCAGCTCACCCCGACAGGGCGATGAAAAACTGTTTTTT. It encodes CASSPRQGDEKLFF.

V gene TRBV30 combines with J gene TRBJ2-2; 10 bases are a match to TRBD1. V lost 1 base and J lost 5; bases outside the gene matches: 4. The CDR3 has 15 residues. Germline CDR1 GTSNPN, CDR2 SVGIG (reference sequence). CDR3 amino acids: CAWSGRGQGTGELFF. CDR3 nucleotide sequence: TGTGCCTGGAGTGGGCGGGGACAGGGGACCGGGGAGCTGTTTTTT.

In DNA form, the CDR3 reads TGTGCCAGCAGCTTAGGCATGAGAAATACAGATACGCAGTATTTT. Amino acid sequence: CASSLGMRNTDTQYF. The V gene is TRBV7-2, the J gene TRBJ2-3; no firm D call. The CDR3 extends over 15 amino acids. Looked up from germline, CDR1 is SGHTA and CDR2 is FQGNSA. V was shortened by 1 base and J by 3 bases, with 11 bases between the two germline ends.

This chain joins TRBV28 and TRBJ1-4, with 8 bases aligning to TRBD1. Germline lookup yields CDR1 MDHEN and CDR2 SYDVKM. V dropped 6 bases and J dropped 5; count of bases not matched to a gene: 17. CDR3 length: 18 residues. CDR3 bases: TGTGCCAGCAGCCCCTTATACTCAGACAGGGGTGGGAATGAAAAACTGTTTTTT. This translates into CASSPLYSDRGGNEKLFF.

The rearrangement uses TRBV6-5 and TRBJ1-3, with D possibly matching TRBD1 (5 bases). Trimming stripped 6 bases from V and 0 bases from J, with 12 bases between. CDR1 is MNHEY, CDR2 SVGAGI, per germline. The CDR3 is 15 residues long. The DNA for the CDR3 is TGTGCCAGCAGCCTGACAGTTTACTCTGGAAACACCATATATTTT. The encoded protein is CASSLTVYSGNTIYF.

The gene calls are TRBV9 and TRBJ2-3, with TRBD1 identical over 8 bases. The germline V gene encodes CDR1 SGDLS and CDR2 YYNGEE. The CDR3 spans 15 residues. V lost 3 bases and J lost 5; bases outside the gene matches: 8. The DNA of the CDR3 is TGTGCCAGCAGCGCTCAGACAGGGGCGGAAGATACGCAGTATTTT. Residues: CASSAQTGAEDTQYF.

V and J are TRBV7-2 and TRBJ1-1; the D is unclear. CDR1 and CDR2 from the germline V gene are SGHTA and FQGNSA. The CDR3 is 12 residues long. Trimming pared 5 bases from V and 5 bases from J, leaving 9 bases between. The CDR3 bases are TGTGCCAGCAGCCGGTCTCTAACTGAAGCTTTCTTT. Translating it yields CASSRSLTEAFF.

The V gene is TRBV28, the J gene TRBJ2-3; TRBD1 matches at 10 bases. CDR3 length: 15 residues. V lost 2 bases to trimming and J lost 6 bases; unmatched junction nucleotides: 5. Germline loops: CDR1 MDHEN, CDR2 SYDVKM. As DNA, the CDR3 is TGTGCCAGCAGTTTACCCGGGACAGGGGCCGATACGCAGTATTTT. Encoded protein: CASSLPGTGADTQYF. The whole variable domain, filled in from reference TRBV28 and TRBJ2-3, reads DVKVTQSSRYLVKRTGEKVFLECVQDMDHENMFWYRQDPGLGLRLIYFSYDVKMKEKGDIPEGYSVSREKKERFSLILESASTNQTSMYLCASSLPGTGADTQYFGPGTRLTVL.

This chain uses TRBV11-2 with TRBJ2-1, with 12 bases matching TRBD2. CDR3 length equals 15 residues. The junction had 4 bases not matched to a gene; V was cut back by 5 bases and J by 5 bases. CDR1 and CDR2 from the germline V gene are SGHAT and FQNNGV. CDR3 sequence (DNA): TGTGCCAGCAGCCTCAGACTAGCGGGGGACAATGAGCAGTTCTTC. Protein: CASSLRLAGDNEQFF. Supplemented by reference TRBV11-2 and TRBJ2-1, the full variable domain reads EAGVAQSPRYKIIEKRQSVAFWCNPISGHATLYWYQQILGQGPKLLIQFQNNGVVDDSQLPKDRFSAERLKGVDSTLKIQPAKLEDSAVYLCASSLRLAGDNEQFFGPGTRLTVL.

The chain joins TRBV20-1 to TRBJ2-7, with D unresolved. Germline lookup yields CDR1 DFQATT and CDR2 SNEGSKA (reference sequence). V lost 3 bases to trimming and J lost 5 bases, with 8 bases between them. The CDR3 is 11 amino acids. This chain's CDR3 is CSASQYNEQYF. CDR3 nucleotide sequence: TGCAGTGCTAGTCAGTATAACGAGCAGTACTTC.